The 32 T cell receptor beta chains listed next were all sequenced from one sample in a study of T cell repertoires in cytomegalovirus infection. TCRdb redid the calling of the reads with MiXCR, one entry per CDR3 protein. The repertoire holds more than 250,000 distinct CDR3 sequences, with around 13% as singletons. Sequencing was carried out using PBMCs. All receptors come from a human donor in good health (CMV status not recorded). Some clones in this sample may be carry-over from other donors' samples.

The genes are TRBV7-9 and TRBJ2-3, with no clear D. Trimming left V 5 bases short and J 0 bases short, with 18 bases between. Germline loops: CDR1 SEHNR, CDR2 FQNEAQ (reference sequence). The CDR3 covers 17 residues. CDR3 nucleotide sequence: TGTGCCAGCAGCCCAATCGGACGGCCCGCTAGCACAGATACGCAGTATTTT. It encodes CASSPIGRPASTDTQYF. The full variable domain, in which reference TRBV7-9 and TRBJ2-3 provide the parts outside the CDR3, is DTGVSQNPRHKITKRGQNVTFRCDPISEHNRLYWYRQTLGQGPEFLTYFQNEAQLEKSRLLSDRFSAERPKGSFSTLEIQRTEQGDSAMYLCASSPIGRPASTDTQYFGPGTRLTVL.

Turning to this clonotype: Given a much more abundant clone one base away, this may be a read error. The chain employs TRBV6-5 and TRBJ2-1, with TRBD1 matching 10 bases. V lost 5 bases, J lost 3 bases, and 7 bases stayed unmatched. This CDR3 has 16 amino acids. The germline gives CDR1 MNHEY, CDR2 SVGAGI. Here the CDR3 DNA reads TGTGCCAGCAGTAGACCCGGGACAGGGGTCTACAATGAGCAGTTCTTC. Its protein is CASSRPGTGVYNEQFF.

The rearrangement links TRBV7-9 to TRBJ2-5, with D unclear. This CDR3 is built from 16 residues. The V gene's germline CDR1 is SEHNR and CDR2 FQNEAQ (reference sequence). The V end lost 0 bases, the J end lost 2 bases, and 13 bases lay between the germline ends. Here the CDR3 reads CASSLATWTDQETQYF. Here the CDR3 DNA reads TGTGCCAGCAGCTTAGCAACCTGGACGGATCAAGAGACCCAGTACTTC.

The chain carries TRBV20-1 and TRBJ2-1, with 8 bases lining up with TRBD2. The CDR3 is 16 residues long. Germline assignment: CDR1 DFQATT and CDR2 SNEGSKA (reference sequence). The J segment lost 4 bases and the V segment lost 0 bases, leaving 8 bases of the junction unmatched. The CDR3 protein is CSARETGGFVYNEQFF. DNA for the CDR3: TGCAGTGCTAGAGAGACGGGGGGGTTCGTGTACAATGAGCAGTTCTTC.

This clonotype was observed at least ten times. J is TRBJ2-7 and V is TRBV7-2; D is unclear. Germline CDR1 SGHTA, CDR2 FQGNSA. CDR3 length equals 14 residues. V shed 5 bases and J shed 0 bases, with 11 bases lying between them. The CDR3 spells CASSVGGNSYEQYF. CDR3 DNA sequence: TGTGCCAGCAGCGTCGGCGGAAACTCCTACGAGCAGTACTTC.

This clonotype appeared many times. The chain is built from TRBV12-3 or TRBV12-4 and TRBJ2-2; 11 positions match TRBD2. V trimming: 3 bases; J trimming: 1 base; junction bases outside the gene matches: 4. The CDR3 spans 17 residues. The CDR3 sequence: CASSFLGLAGNTGELFF. Written as DNA, the CDR3 is TGTGCCAGCAGTTTTTTAGGACTAGCGGGGAACACCGGGGAGCTGTTTTTT.

This clonotype was counted ten times or more. The CDR3 region has the DNA TGTGCCAGCAGTCGACGACAGGCGCCTGCAACTAATGAAAAACTGTTTTTT. It translates to CASSRRQAPATNEKLFF. The rearrangement uses TRBV27 and TRBJ1-4; weak D call: TRBD1 (6 bases). Germline CDR1 MNHEY, CDR2 SMNVEV (reference sequence). Trimming took 5 bases from V and 0 from J, leaving 16 bases between them. CDR3 length: 17 residues.

This clonotype was recorded at least ten times. The chain links TRBV6-6 to TRBJ2-7; D may be TRBD1 or TRBD2 (5 bases each). Trimming took off 0 bases at V and 0 bases at J, with 12 bases between the two ends. The CDR3 runs to 16 residues. The germline CDR1 and CDR2 sequences are MNHNY and SVGAGI (reference sequence). CDR3: CASSYSWDASSYEQYF. The CDR3 nucleotides read TGTGCCAGCAGTTACTCGTGGGACGCGAGCTCCTACGAGCAGTACTTC.

The sample holds many counts of this clonotype. The rearrangement joins TRBV7-2 to TRBJ2-3, with D unresolved. The CDR3 has 13 amino acids. CDR1 SGHTA and CDR2 FQGNSA come from the germline V gene. V lost 3 bases, J lost 2 bases, and 6 bases lay in between. The CDR3 protein is CASSLLFTDTQYF. Written as DNA, the CDR3 is TGTGCCAGCAGCTTGCTCTTCACAGATACGCAGTATTTT.

This clonotype was observed at least ten times. The genes are TRBV7-9 and TRBJ2-7, with 7 bases matching TRBD1. Germline V gives CDR1 SEHNR, CDR2 FQNEAQ (reference sequence). The CDR3 is 15 amino acids. Trimming took 4 bases from V and 5 from J; bases not matched to a gene: 11. In DNA, the CDR3 is TGTGCCAGCAGCTCCAAAACAGACAGGGTCCACGAGCAGTACTTC. Translating it yields CASSSKTDRVHEQYF.

This chain connects TRBV9 to TRBJ2-7, with D hard to call. CDR3 length equals 14 residues. Germline V CDR1 and CDR2: SGDLS, YYNGEE. V was cut by 0 bases and J by 0 bases, with 7 bases left in between. The CDR3 is CASSVGVASYEQYF. In DNA form, the CDR3 reads TGTGCCAGCAGCGTAGGGGTGGCCTCCTACGAGCAGTACTTC. Full variable domain (missing parts from reference TRBV9 and TRBJ2-7): DSGVTQTPKHLITATGQRVTLRCSPRSGDLSVYWYQQSLDQGLQFLIQYYNGEERAKGNILERFSAQQFPDLHSELNLSSLELGDSALYFCASSVGVASYEQYFGPGTRLTVT.

This clonotype was recorded many times. The CDR3 DNA sequence: TGTGCCAGCAGTTTAGATAATCAGCCCCAGCATTTT. Residues: CASSLDNQPQHF. V usage is TRBV12-3 or TRBV12-4 and J usage is TRBJ1-5; no clear D. The CDR3 totals 12 residues. V was shortened by 1 base and J by 4 bases, with 2 bases between the two germline ends.

CDR3 in amino acids: CASLAGGVDTEAFF. DNA of the CDR3: TGTGCCAGCTTAGCGGGAGGGGTTGACACTGAAGCTTTCTTT. The rearrangement joins TRBV28 to TRBJ1-1; D is possibly TRBD1 (5 bases). Germline CDR1 reads MDHEN; CDR2 reads SYDVKM. V was cut by 8 bases and J by 3 bases, with 16 bases left in between. The CDR3 has 14 residues.

Ten or more counts support this clonotype. V gene TRBV7-9 combines with J gene TRBJ2-3; D perhaps matches TRBD2 (6 bases). The CDR3 spans 16 residues. Germline CDR1 is SEHNR and CDR2 is FQNEAQ (reference sequence). V was cut by 5 bases and J by 6 bases, with 21 bases left in between. The CDR3 spells CASSRDRTTLIDTQYF. The DNA of the CDR3 is TGTGCCAGCAGCCGTGACCGGACTACCTTGATTGATACGCAGTATTTT.

Many counts were recorded for this clonotype. The chain employs TRBV11-2 and TRBJ2-7; TRBD2 matches 11 bases. V was pared by 4 bases and J by 7 bases, with 9 bases of the junction left unmatched. The CDR3 totals 15 residues. CDR1 is SGHAT, CDR2 FQNNGV, per germline. The CDR3 DNA is TGTGCCAGCAGCTCTCCTAGCGGGGGGCCCTTTGAGCAGTACTTC. Its protein product is CASSSPSGGPFEQYF.

This clonotype was counted many times. This sequence joins TRBV7-2 and TRBJ2-3; D may be TRBD1 (5 bases). Trimming pared 1 base from V and 3 bases from J, leaving 11 bases between. CDR3 length: 15 amino acids. Germline assignment: CDR1 SGHTA and CDR2 FQGNSA. The CDR3 loop is CASSLGLRVTDTQYF. The CDR3 DNA reads TGTGCCAGCAGCTTAGGCCTCAGGGTTACAGATACGCAGTATTTT. The full variable domain, completed using reference TRBV7-2 and TRBJ2-3, is GAGVSQSPSNKVTEKGKDVELRCDPISGHTALYWYRQSLGQGLEFLIYFQGNSAPDKSGLPSDRFSAERTGGSVSTLTIQRTQQEDSAVYLCASSLGLRVTDTQYFGPGTRLTVL.

This clonotype appeared a few times. The CDR3 reads CASKSLVTSQWETQYF. CDR3 DNA: TGTGCCAGCAAAAGCTTAGTTACTAGTCAATGGGAGACCCAGTACTTC. The chain carries TRBV7-8 and TRBJ2-5; weak D call: TRBD2 (5 bases). The V and J ends lost 7 bases and 5 bases respectively, with 23 bases between them. Germline V lookup: CDR1 SGHVS, CDR2 FQNEAQ. The CDR3 is made up of 16 amino acids.

This clonotype was found many times. DNA for the CDR3: TGTGCCAGCTTAGGGTCGAAGGGAAACAATCAGCCCCAGCATTTT. This codes for CASLGSKGNNQPQHF. This chain links TRBV28 with TRBJ1-5; D is undetermined. The V gene's germline CDR1 is MDHEN and CDR2 SYDVKM. This CDR3 region has 15 residues. V lost 8 bases and J 3 bases, leaving 17 bases between the germline ends.

There are many counts of this clonotype. This sequence joins TRBV2 and TRBJ2-6; D gene uncertain. Germline V gene data show CDR1 as SNHLY and CDR2 as FYNNEI. CDR3 length: 12 residues. DNA of the CDR3: TGTGCAGGGCTCTCTGGGGCCAACGTCCTGACTTTC. This gives the protein CAGLSGANVLTF.

A few counts support this clonotype. The chain employs TRBV11-1 and TRBJ2-1; no clear D. The germline V gene has CDR1 SGHAT and CDR2 FQDESV (reference sequence). Trimming left V 1 base short and J 6 bases short, with 10 bases between. The CDR3 contains 14 residues. The CDR3 spells CASSLDFGRNEQFF. The CDR3, as DNA: TGTGCCAGCAGCTTAGACTTTGGGCGCAATGAGCAGTTCTTC. Using reference TRBV11-1 and TRBJ2-1 for the parts outside the CDR3, the full variable domain is EAEVAQSPRYKITEKSQAVAFWCDPISGHATLYWYRQILGQGPELLVQFQDESVVDDSQLPKDRFSAERLKGVDSTLKIQPAELGDSAMYLCASSLDFGRNEQFFGPGTRLTVL.

CDR3 region: CSARSGETQYF. Written as DNA, the CDR3 is TGCAGTGCTAGAAGTGGGGAGACCCAGTACTTC. This rearrangement joins TRBV20-1 to TRBJ2-5, with D unclear. The V end was cut by 2 bases, the J end by 5 bases, with 6 bases between. Germline V gives CDR1 DFQATT, CDR2 SNEGSKA (reference sequence). The CDR3 has 11 amino acids.

This clonotype showed up many times. The rearrangement joins TRBV6-2 or TRBV6-3 to TRBJ2-7; no reliable D call. Between the trimmed V and J ends, which lost 2 bases and 2 bases, there was a span of 7 bases. This CDR3 is built from 13 residues. Germline-derived CDR1 and CDR2 are MNHEY and SVGEGT. CDR3 DNA sequence: TGTGCCAGCAGTTACGAGAGGACCTACGAGCAGTACTTC. Translation: CASSYERTYEQYF.

This clonotype was detected many times. The V call is TRBV6-1, the J call TRBJ2-3; TRBD2 agrees at 7 bases. The CDR3 covers 15 residues. The V and J ends lost 1 base and 4 bases, in that order; junction bases with no gene match: 5. CDR1 MNHNS and CDR2 SASEGT come from the germline V gene. The CDR3 protein is CASSEGLGGADTQYF. The CDR3 nucleotides read TGTGCCAGCAGTGAAGGGCTGGGGGGGGCAGATACGCAGTATTTT.

V gene TRBV12-3 or TRBV12-4 combines with J gene TRBJ1-2, with D possibly matching TRBD1 (5 bases). This CDR3 contains 13 residues. Trimming left V 3 bases short and J 8 bases short, with 13 bases between. CDR3: CASSFRGREGYTF. DNA for the CDR3: TGTGCCAGCAGTTTTAGGGGAAGGGAAGGCTACACCTTC.

The chain employs TRBV20-1 and TRBJ2-7, with 7 nucleotides matching TRBD2. This CDR3 comprises 14 residues. Germline values: CDR1 DFQATT, CDR2 SNEGSKA (reference sequence). Trimming at V came to 3 bases and at J to 6 bases, leaving 11 bases not matched to a gene. CDR3 bases: TGCAGTGCTAGGGACGGGCGGGAGTTGATCGAGCAGTACTTC. Protein: CSARDGRELIEQYF.

The chain has TRBV5-6 and TRBJ1-4, with unresolved D. Trimming pared 3 bases from V and 7 bases from J, leaving 10 bases between. CDR1 is SGHDT and CDR2 is YYEEEE in the germline V gene. This CDR3 region has 13 residues. This chain's CDR3 is CASSYGRGEKLFF. DNA of the CDR3: TGTGCCAGCAGCTATGGACGCGGTGAAAAACTGTTTTTT.

This clonotype was observed at least ten times. The chain combines TRBV7-2 with TRBJ1-4, with D possibly being TRBD1 (5 bases). Germline CDR1 is SGHTA and CDR2 is FQGNSA. The V end was cut by 5 bases, the J end by 2 bases, with 18 bases between. This CDR3 contains 17 residues. This CDR3 is CASSHPGTIGTNEKLFF. The CDR3 DNA is TGTGCCAGCAGCCATCCCGGGACGATCGGCACTAATGAAAAACTGTTTTTT.

This clonotype occurred a few times. V gene TRBV29-1 combines with J gene TRBJ1-2, with D unclear. Between the trimmed V and J ends, which lost 3 bases and 3 bases, there was a span of 11 bases. The V gene's germline CDR1 is SQVTM and CDR2 ANQGSEA. The CDR3 is 13 residues long. The CDR3 region has the DNA TGCAGCGTTGATCCGGGTGCTTACTATGGCTACACCTTC. As protein: CSVDPGAYYGYTF. The full variable domain, with the rest looked up from reference TRBV29-1 and TRBJ1-2, is SAVISQKPSRDICQRGTSLTIQCQVDSQVTMMFWYRQQPGQSLTLIATANQGSEATYESGFVIDKFPISRPNLTFSTLTVSNMSPEDSSIYLCSVDPGAYYGYTFGSGTRLTVV.

The V call is TRBV12-3 or TRBV12-4, the J call TRBJ1-2; the D gene is possibly TRBD1 (6 bases). The CDR3 is 14 residues long. V was pared by 0 bases and J by 8 bases, with 13 bases between. CDR3 nucleotide sequence: TGTGCCAGCAGTTTAGCAGCGGGCCAGGGGGGCTACACCTTC. It translates to CASSLAAGQGGYTF.

The CDR3 DNA sequence: TGCAGTGCTAGGGACAGGGGGGTCTTTCGAGCTTTCTTT. Translating it yields CSARDRGVFRAFF. The chain carries TRBV20-1 and TRBJ1-1; 10 bases map to TRBD1. Trimming cost V 3 bases and J 10 bases; bases outside gene matches: 8. CDR1 DFQATT and CDR2 SNEGSKA come from the germline V gene (reference sequence). CDR3 size: 13 residues.

This chain connects TRBV7-2 to TRBJ2-3; 12 bases line up with TRBD2. Germline V gene sequence: CDR1 SGHTA, CDR2 FQGNSA. V was clipped by 4 bases and J by 1 base; unmatched bases: 3. The CDR3 has 16 amino acids. The CDR3 region has the DNA TGTGCCAGCAGCTCGACTAGCGGGAGCCGCACAGATACGCAGTATTTT. Translated, it gives CASSSTSGSRTDTQYF.

This clonotype was recorded many times. This chain links TRBV12-3 or TRBV12-4 with TRBJ2-1; the D call may be TRBD1 or TRBD2 (5 bases each). The CDR3 runs 15 residues. The V gene lost 4 bases and the J gene lost 6 bases, with 16 bases spanning the gap. CDR3: CASSYGTGLGNEQFF. The CDR3 DNA follows: TGTGCCAGCAGTTATGGGACCGGCCTTGGCAATGAGCAGTTCTTC.